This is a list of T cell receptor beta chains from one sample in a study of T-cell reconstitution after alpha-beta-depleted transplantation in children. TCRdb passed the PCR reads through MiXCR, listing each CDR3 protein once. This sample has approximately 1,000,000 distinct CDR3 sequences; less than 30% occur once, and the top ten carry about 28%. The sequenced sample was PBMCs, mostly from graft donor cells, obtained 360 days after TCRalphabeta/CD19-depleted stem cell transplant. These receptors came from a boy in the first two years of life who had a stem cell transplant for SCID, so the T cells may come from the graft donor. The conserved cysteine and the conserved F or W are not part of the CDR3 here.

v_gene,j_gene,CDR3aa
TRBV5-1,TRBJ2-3,ASSFRGATGPPAMDTQY
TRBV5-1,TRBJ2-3,ASSLYTATGDTQY
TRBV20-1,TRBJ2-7,SARDGGTPDYEQY
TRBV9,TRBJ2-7,ASSVEGTGNSYEQY
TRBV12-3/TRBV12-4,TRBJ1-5,ASSLEVLGNQPQH
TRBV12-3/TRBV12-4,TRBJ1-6,ASSLGQGAKNSPLH
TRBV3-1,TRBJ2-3,ASAKRSVDTQY
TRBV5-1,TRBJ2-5,ASSLGVQGETQY
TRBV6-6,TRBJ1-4,TSSSGGEKLF
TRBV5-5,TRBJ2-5,ASSLTSGVETQY
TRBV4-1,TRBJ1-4,ASSQETLYNEKLF
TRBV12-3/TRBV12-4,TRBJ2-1,ASRDTRLYNEQF
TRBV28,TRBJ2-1,ASSKHREGRYNEQF
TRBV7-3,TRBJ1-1,ASSLGSEGRPLT
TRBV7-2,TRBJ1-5,ASSLQGQVGQPQH
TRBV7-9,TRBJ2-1,ASSSGLARTRGEQF
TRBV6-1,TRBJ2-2,ASSEWGMAGELF
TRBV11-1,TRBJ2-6,ASSLALGKLSSGANVLT
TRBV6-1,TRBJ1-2,ASSRDGRDYGYT
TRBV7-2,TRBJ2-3,ATRTGDTQY
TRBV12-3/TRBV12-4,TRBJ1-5,ASSLAGARWPQH
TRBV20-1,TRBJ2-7,SASRPPGRFNEQY
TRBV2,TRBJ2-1,ASRISGGVNEQF
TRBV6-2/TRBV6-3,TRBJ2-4,ASGRPVAKNIQY
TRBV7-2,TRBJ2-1,ASSLTGPGGGQF
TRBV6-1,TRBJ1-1,ASSLMDANTEAF
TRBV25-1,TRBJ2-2,ASSESRPGQGGAGELF
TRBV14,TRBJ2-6,ASSPRAWVAGANVLT
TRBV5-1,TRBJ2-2,ASSFGPGGNTGELF